A single sample is the source of the 27 T cell receptor beta chains below, sequenced in a study of T cell repertoires in cytomegalovirus infection. Each CDR3 protein is one row after TCRdb ran MiXCR on the reads. The sample consists of some 440,000 distinct CDR3 sequences, 25% to 40% of them appearing once. The sample consisted of PBMCs. Receptor source: a human donor in good health (CMV status not recorded). Some clones in this sample may be carry-over from other donors' samples.

This clonotype was detected a few times. V is TRBV25-1 and J is TRBJ2-2; no firm D call. CDR1 MGHDK and CDR2 SYGVNS come from the germline V gene. This CDR3 region has 15 residues. V was clipped by 6 bases and J by 6 bases, with 17 bases between them. The CDR3 DNA sequence: TGTGCCAGCAGAGTAGCCCCCCGCTTAGCCGGGGAGCTGTTTTTT. Its translation is CASRVAPRLAGELFF.

The genes are TRBV20-1 and TRBJ1-4; perhaps TRBD1 as D (5 bases). Per the germline V gene, CDR1 is DFQATT and CDR2 is SNEGSKA (reference sequence). This CDR3 comprises 13 residues. Trimming removed 4 bases at V and 4 bases at J, with 10 bases between. In DNA, the CDR3 is TGCAGTGCTAACGGACACAATAATGAAAAACTGTTTTTT. Translated, it gives CSANGHNNEKLFF.

The J gene is TRBJ2-2, the V gene TRBV7-9; D may be TRBD1 or TRBD2 (7 bases each). The CDR3 contains 19 residues. The germline gives CDR1 SEHNR, CDR2 FQNEAQ (reference sequence). The ends were cut back, 5 bases at V and 0 bases at J, with 22 bases in the middle. CDR3 DNA: TGTGCCAGCAGCCAAAGGGTAAAGGGAGGGACAGCGAACACCGGGGAGCTGTTTTTT. Translating gives CASSQRVKGGTANTGELFF.

As concerns this clonotype: A much larger clone is a single base away; this may be a read error. The rearrangement links TRBV27 to TRBJ2-3; the D call may be TRBD1 or TRBD2 (6 bases each). The CDR3 totals 15 residues. CDR1 is MNHEY, CDR2 SMNVEV, per germline (reference sequence). This chain's CDR3 is CASSPRGGLTDTQFF. CDR3 in DNA: TGTGCCAGCAGTCCGAGAGGGGGGCTGACAGATACGCAGTTTTTT.

The chain employs TRBV29-1 and TRBJ2-5; 7 positions match TRBD2. Germline CDR1 and CDR2: SQVTM and ANQGSEA. Trimming at V came to 3 bases and at J to 4 bases, leaving 8 bases not matched to a gene. This CDR3 comprises 14 residues. Written as DNA, the CDR3 is TGCAGCGTTGAGTCGCGGGGGTGGGGAGAGACCCAGTACTTC. This sequence encodes CSVESRGWGETQYF. Full variable domain (missing parts from reference TRBV29-1 and TRBJ2-5): SAVISQKPSRDICQRGTSLTIQCQVDSQVTMMFWYRQQPGQSLTLIATANQGSEATYESGFVIDKFPISRPNLTFSTLTVSNMSPEDSSIYLCSVESRGWGETQYFGPGTRLLVL.

The rearrangement joins TRBV19 to TRBJ1-2; D not certain. V lost 2 bases, J lost 7 bases, and 17 bases lay in between. The CDR3 loop spans 15 amino acids. Germline V gives CDR1 LNHDA, CDR2 SQIVND (reference sequence). The CDR3, as DNA: TGTGCCAGTAGTATATTACCTACAGTCCACATTGGCTACACCTTC. Its translation: CASSILPTVHIGYTF.

The gene calls are TRBV6-5 and TRBJ1-6; no reliable D call. The V end was cut by 0 bases, the J end by 2 bases, with 14 bases between. The germline CDR1 and CDR2 sequences are MNHEY and SVGAGI. This CDR3 has 18 residues. This CDR3 is CASSYSRGALTYNSPLHF. The CDR3 coding sequence is TGTGCCAGCAGTTACTCGCGGGGAGCCCTGACCTATAATTCACCCCTCCACTTT.

Worth noting for this clonotype: The junction departs from germline at one end; a sequencing error may be responsible. This chain links TRBV19 with TRBJ1-4; D remains ambiguous. CDR3 size: 17 residues. CDR1 LNHDA and CDR2 SQIVND come from the germline V gene (reference sequence). The CDR3 sequence: CSSHLNGKTGYNEKLFF. Written as DNA, the CDR3 is TGTTCCAGTCACCTGAACGGTAAAACCGGCTATAATGAAAAACTGTTTTTT.

The CDR3 coding sequence is TGTGCCAGCAGCTCCCGTACTGAAGCTTTCTTT. Its translation: CASSSRTEAFF. The V call is TRBV5-5, the J call TRBJ1-1; D is ambiguous. The germline V and J ends were trimmed by 3 bases and 5 bases, with 5 bases remaining between them. Germline values: CDR1 SGHKS, CDR2 YYEKEE (reference sequence). CDR3 length equals 11 residues.

In its sample, this clonotype was seen many times. The chain couples TRBV24-1 to TRBJ2-2, with D hard to call. Germline CDR1 and CDR2: KGHDR and SFDVKD. The CDR3 totals 14 residues. V was shortened by 9 bases and J by 2 bases, with 12 bases between the two germline ends. The CDR3 here is CATGVETNTGELFF. CDR3 DNA: TGTGCCACCGGGGTGGAGACAAACACCGGGGAGCTGTTTTTT.

The genes are TRBV12-3 or TRBV12-4 and TRBJ2-7; tentative D call: TRBD2 (5 bases). The CDR3 has 12 residues. Between the trimmed V and J ends, which lost 7 bases and 5 bases, there was a span of 12 bases. This CDR3 is CASNLGGDEQYF. The CDR3 nucleotides read TGTGCCAGCAACTTAGGAGGTGACGAGCAGTACTTC.

This clonotype showed up many times. This chain connects TRBV7-9 to TRBJ1-4, with a possible D match to TRBD1 (6 bases). Germline values: CDR1 SEHNR, CDR2 FQNEAQ (reference sequence). This CDR3 contains 15 residues. The V end was cut by 5 bases, the J end by 7 bases, with 17 bases between. CDR3 protein: CASSPRTATSEKLFF. CDR3 bases: TGTGCCAGCAGCCCCAGGACAGCGACGTCTGAAAAACTGTTTTTT.

The sample holds many counts of this clonotype. The gene calls are TRBV7-6 and TRBJ2-1; maybe TRBD1 (5 bases). The CDR3 length is 15 residues. The germline CDR1 and CDR2 sequences are SGHVS and FNYEAQ. V shed 3 bases and J shed 3 bases, with 12 bases lying between them. This CDR3 reads CASSFADNDYNEQFF. In nucleotides, the CDR3 is TGTGCCAGCAGCTTCGCGGACAATGACTACAATGAGCAGTTCTTC.

The V call is TRBV3-1, the J call TRBJ2-7; D is ambiguous. The CDR3 is made up of 14 amino acids. Germline CDR1 reads LGHDT; CDR2 reads YNNKEL (reference sequence). V lost 0 bases and J 0 bases, leaving 6 bases between the germline ends. CDR3 protein: CASSQDAGSYEQYF. The CDR3 nucleotides are TGTGCCAGCAGCCAAGACGCCGGCTCCTACGAGCAGTACTTC.

This clonotype was counted ten times or more. The chain has TRBV28 and TRBJ2-3, with D maybe TRBD1 (7 bases). The germline CDR1 and CDR2 sequences are MDHEN and SYDVKM. CDR3 length equals 17 residues. With 3 bases removed from V and 2 bases from J, the gap between germline ends came to 18 bases. The CDR3 DNA follows: TGTGCCAGCAGTTTCACCTTTCGGAGGGGGCACACAGATACGCAGTATTTT. This codes for CASSFTFRRGHTDTQYF. The variable domain in full, completed from reference TRBV28 and TRBJ2-3, reads DVKVTQSSRYLVKRTGEKVFLECVQDMDHENMFWYRQDPGLGLRLIYFSYDVKMKEKGDIPEGYSVSREKKERFSLILESASTNQTSMYLCASSFTFRRGHTDTQYFGPGTRLTVL.

The chain employs TRBV27 and TRBJ1-3, with D perhaps matching TRBD1 (5 bases). Germline lookup yields CDR1 MNHEY and CDR2 SMNVEV (reference sequence). The V gene lost 6 bases and the J gene lost 4 bases, with 16 bases spanning the gap. The CDR3 totals 15 residues. The CDR3 region has the DNA TGTGCCAGCAGCCCGGGGCGCCGCGGGGGAAACACCATATATTTT. Protein: CASSPGRRGGNTIYF.

This clonotype has at least ten counts. V gene TRBV6-5 combines with J gene TRBJ1-1, with D tentatively TRBD1 (6 bases). CDR1 and CDR2 (germline): MNHEY, SVGAGI. The V end lost 6 bases, the J end lost 7 bases, and 18 bases lay between the germline ends. This CDR3 comprises 14 residues. CDR3 residues: CASSLGHSEGEAFF. For the CDR3, the DNA is TGTGCCAGCAGCTTGGGACACTCTGAGGGTGAAGCTTTCTTT.

This clonotype was counted between two and nine times. The J gene is TRBJ2-6, the V gene TRBV4-3; D is unresolved. V was trimmed by 0 bases and J by 4 bases, leaving 13 bases between them. The CDR3 sequence is 17 residues long. CDR1 and CDR2 (germline): LGHNA, YSLEER. The chain's CDR3 is CASSQDVALWGANVLTF. DNA of the CDR3: TGCGCCAGCAGCCAAGACGTGGCGCTGTGGGGGGCCAACGTCCTGACTTTC.

This clonotype was counted ten times or more. CDR3: CASSSPLVGTGSEKLFF. The DNA for the CDR3 is TGTGCCAGCAGCTCTCCCCTGGTGGGGACAGGGTCAGAAAAACTGTTTTTT. The V and J genes are TRBV7-9 and TRBJ1-4; 9 nucleotides align to TRBD1. Germline values: CDR1 SEHNR, CDR2 FQNEAQ (reference sequence). The CDR3 has 17 residues. V dropped 4 bases and J dropped 8; count of bases not matched to a gene: 14.

The sample holds a few counts of this clonotype. The chain links TRBV4-1 to TRBJ2-5, with unresolved D. The CDR3 is 11 amino acids. Germline V lookup: CDR1 MGHRA, CDR2 YSYEKL. Trimming took off 0 bases at V and 4 bases at J, with 0 bases between the two ends. The CDR3 is CASSQEETQYF. As DNA, the CDR3 is TGCGCCAGCAGCCAAGAAGAGACCCAGTACTTC.

The chain links TRBV20-1 to TRBJ1-2; 8 bases fit TRBD1. The CDR3 contains 15 residues. Germline V gives CDR1 DFQATT, CDR2 SNEGSKA (reference sequence). J lost 8 bases, V lost 1 base, and 12 bases had no gene match. CDR3 sequence: CSARGKVPGGAGYTF. CDR3 DNA: TGCAGTGCTAGAGGGAAGGTGCCAGGGGGCGCGGGCTACACCTTC.

About this clonotype: This sequence may be a read error, since a much larger clone differs from it by one base. V and J are TRBV12-5 and TRBJ1-1; TRBD1 aligns across 7 bases. Germline CDR1 is LGHNT and CDR2 is FRNRAP. This CDR3 comprises 15 residues. CDR3 amino acids: CASGPSQGRNTEALF. The CDR3 coding sequence is TGTGCTAGTGGTCCCTCACAGGGGAGGAACACTGAAGCTTTATTT.

This clonotype was recorded a few times. The rearrangement links TRBV12-3 or TRBV12-4 to TRBJ1-2; 7 nucleotides agree with TRBD1. The ends lost 5 bases at V and 8 bases at J; junction bases unmatched: 11. The CDR3 totals 14 residues. The CDR3 nucleotides read TGTGCCAGCAGTCCCGGGACAGAGAAGTACGGCTACACCTTC. Its translation is CASSPGTEKYGYTF.

Concerning this clonotype itself: A read error may account for a junction end that differs from germline. The chain uses TRBV7-2 and TRBJ2-1; 7 positions agree with TRBD2. The CDR3 runs to 15 residues. CDR1 is SGHTA and CDR2 is FQGNSA in the germline V gene. The CDR3 is CASSSSAGVYIEQFF. The CDR3 DNA reads TGTGCCAGCAGCTCCAGCGCGGGAGTCTACATTGAGCAGTTCTTC.

For this clonotype: Just one base apart from a much larger clone, this may be a read error. Here the CDR3 DNA reads TGTGCCAGCAGCTTGGGGACTAGCGTGGGGCAAGAGACCCAGTACTTC. Residues: CASSLGTSVGQETQYF. The chain links TRBV7-2 to TRBJ2-5, with 10 bases lining up with TRBD2. This CDR3 comprises 16 residues. CDR1 is SGHTA, CDR2 FQGNSA, per germline. The junction had 6 bases not matched to a gene; V was cut back by 3 bases and J by 2 bases.

In its sample, this clonotype was seen a few times. The chain is built from TRBV6-6 and TRBJ2-5; TRBD1 matches 8 bases. The length of the CDR3 is 18 residues. Per the germline V gene, CDR1 is MNHNY and CDR2 is SVGAGI (reference sequence). Germline trimming cut 2 bases from V and 4 bases from J; bases unmatched to any gene: 15. CDR3 sequence (DNA): TGTGCCAGCAGTTACCCCAGACGACAGGGGAAGCCTATAGAGACCCAGTACTTC. Translation gives CASSYPRRQGKPIETQYF.

The chain combines TRBV5-6 with TRBJ2-2; D uncertain. This CDR3 is built from 15 residues. V was trimmed by 2 bases and J by 7 bases, leaving 15 bases between them. Looked up from germline, CDR1 is SGHDT and CDR2 is YYEEEE. CDR3 region: CASSFGSGVYGELFF. The CDR3 DNA reads as TGTGCCAGCAGCTTCGGATCGGGTGTCTACGGGGAGCTGTTTTTT.